These 12 T cell receptor beta chains were sequenced from one sample in a study of blood T cell repertoires in COVID-19. Using immunoSEQ multiplex PCR, the repertoire was profiled, and TCRdb retains in-frame clones only, with some absent. The data contain 490,000 or so clones, around nine tenths of them singletons. Sequencing was performed on PBMCs or T cells enriched from blood (not recorded which). The source is a woman aged 55 to 70 who had recovered from COVID-19.

The chain carries TRBV27 and TRBJ1-1; TRBD1 agrees at 8 bases. Germline V gene lookup returns CDR1 MNHEY and CDR2 SMNVEV (reference sequence). The CDR3 has 16 amino acids. V shed 5 bases and J 0 bases; nucleotides not matched to a gene: 8. CDR3 DNA: TGTGCCAGCAGTCCCGGTCGGACAGGGTTGAACACTGAAGCTTTCTTT. This codes for CASSPGRTGLNTEAFF.

Only a few counts were recorded for this clone. The chain uses TRBV5-1 and TRBJ1-4, with a possible D match to TRBD1 (5 bases). Per the germline V gene, CDR1 is SGHRS and CDR2 is YFSETQ. The V and J ends lost 3 bases and 3 bases respectively, with 9 bases between them. CDR3 length equals 14 residues. This chain's CDR3 is CASSSDSSNEKLFF. The CDR3 DNA is TGCGCCAGCAGCTCCGACAGCTCTAATGAAAAACTGTTTTTT.

This chain links TRBV29-1 with TRBJ1-2, with 8 bases lining up with TRBD1. The CDR3 spans 13 residues. Germline values: CDR1 SQVTM, CDR2 ANQGSEA. J lost 8 bases, V lost 3 bases, and 8 bases had no gene match. The CDR3 DNA reads TGCAGCGTTGACCCCGGACAGGGAGGGGGCTACACCTTC. It codes for CSVDPGQGGGYTF.

This sequence joins TRBV6-5 and TRBJ2-7, with TRBD1 matching 10 bases. The ends lost 6 bases at V and 4 bases at J; junction bases unmatched: 6. This CDR3 has 14 residues. The germline V gene has CDR1 MNHEY and CDR2 SVGAGI. The CDR3 DNA reads TGTGCCAGCAGCCCCGGGACAGGGGATTACGAGCAGTACTTC. It is translated as CASSPGTGDYEQYF.

The rearrangement links TRBV11-3 to TRBJ1-3; the match to TRBD1 covers 9 bases. Losses at the gene ends were 3 bases for V and 9 bases for J; bases not matched to a gene: 12. The CDR3 sequence is 16 residues long. CDR1 and CDR2 from the germline V gene are SGHNT and YENEEA. The chain's CDR3 is CASSFTGTGYSSTIYF. The CDR3 region has the DNA TGTGCCAGCAGCTTTACCGGGACAGGGTATTCAAGCACCATATATTTT.

The chain links TRBV11-2 to TRBJ1-1; 9 nucleotides match TRBD1. The ends lost 4 bases at V and 4 bases at J; junction bases unmatched: 7. CDR1 and CDR2 from the germline V gene are SGHAT and FQNNGV. The CDR3 covers 15 residues. CDR3 sequence reads: CASSSRQGEGTEAFF. The CDR3 DNA reads TGTGCCAGCAGCTCCCGACAGGGGGAGGGCACTGAAGCTTTCTTT. Combining the CDR3 with reference TRBV11-2 and TRBJ1-1 gives the whole variable domain EAGVAQSPRYKIIEKRQSVAFWCNPISGHATLYWYQQILGQGPKLLIQFQNNGVVDDSQLPKDRFSAERLKGVDSTLKIQPAKLEDSAVYLCASSSRQGEGTEAFFGQGTRLTVV.

The V gene is TRBV6-5, the J gene TRBJ1-6; D possibly corresponds to TRBD1 (5 bases). CDR1 and CDR2 (germline): MNHEY, SVGAGI. CDR3 size: 14 residues. The ends were cut back, 6 bases at V and 3 bases at J, with 9 bases in the middle. The CDR3 nucleotides are TGTGCCAGCAGGGGGCTGCTCTATAATTCACCCCTCCACTTT. This gives the protein CASRGLLYNSPLHF.

The J gene is TRBJ1-1, the V gene TRBV28; a possible D gene is TRBD1 (5 bases). The CDR3 consists of 15 residues. Germline CDR1 is MDHEN and CDR2 is SYDVKM. Trimming took 4 bases from V and 0 from J, leaving 12 bases between them. CDR3 loop: CASSSGGEVNTEAFF. The CDR3 DNA is TGTGCCAGCAGTTCGGGAGGGGAGGTGAACACTGAAGCTTTCTTT.

This rearrangement joins TRBV5-1 to TRBJ2-3, with D possibly being TRBD1 (5 bases). The germline gives CDR1 SGHRS, CDR2 YFSETQ. The CDR3 sequence is 15 residues long. Trimming shortened V by 1 base and J by 2 bases, and 11 bases separated the two germline ends. CDR3 region: CASSLRAGATDTQYF. DNA of the CDR3: TGCGCCAGCAGCTTGCGGGCTGGGGCCACAGATACGCAGTATTTT. Full variable domain (missing parts from reference TRBV5-1 and TRBJ2-3): KAGVTQTPRYLIKTRGQQVTLSCSPISGHRSVSWYQQTPGQGLQFLFEYFSETQRNKGNFPGRFSGRQFSNSRSEMNVSTLELGDSALYLCASSLRAGATDTQYFGPGTRLTVL.

V is TRBV12-5 and J is TRBJ1-2; D is perhaps TRBD1 (5 bases). The V gene's germline CDR1 is LGHNT and CDR2 FRNRAP. Trimming shortened V by 5 bases and J by 2 bases, and 9 bases separated the two germline ends. The CDR3 runs 13 residues. CDR3 amino acids: CASGLRQNYGYTF. The CDR3 DNA sequence: TGTGCTAGTGGTCTAAGACAGAACTATGGCTACACCTTC. The full variable domain, completed using reference TRBV12-5 and TRBJ1-2, is DARVTQTPRHKVTEMGQEVTMRCQPILGHNTVFWYRQTMMQGLELLAYFRNRAPLDDSGMPKDRFSAEMPDATLATLKIQPSEPRDSAVYFCASGLRQNYGYTFGSGTRLTVV.

The CDR3 is CASSFLGRLNTEAFF. The DNA for the CDR3 is TGTGCCAGCAGCTTTTTAGGGAGGTTGAACACTGAAGCTTTCTTT. The rearrangement links TRBV7-9 to TRBJ1-1; D is unclear. Germline CDR1 is SEHNR and CDR2 is FQNEAQ (reference sequence). V lost 3 bases and J lost 0, with 11 bases in between. This CDR3 is built from 15 residues.

The genes are TRBV7-6 and TRBJ2-2; TRBD1 matches 7 bases. This CDR3 region has 13 residues. After removal of 2 bases from V and 9 bases from J, the junction contained 3 bases not matched to a gene. Looked up from germline, CDR1 is SGHVS and CDR2 is FNYEAQ. The CDR3 reads CASSLTGDRELFF. In nucleotides, the CDR3 is TGTGCCAGCAGCTTAACAGGGGATCGGGAGCTGTTTTTT.